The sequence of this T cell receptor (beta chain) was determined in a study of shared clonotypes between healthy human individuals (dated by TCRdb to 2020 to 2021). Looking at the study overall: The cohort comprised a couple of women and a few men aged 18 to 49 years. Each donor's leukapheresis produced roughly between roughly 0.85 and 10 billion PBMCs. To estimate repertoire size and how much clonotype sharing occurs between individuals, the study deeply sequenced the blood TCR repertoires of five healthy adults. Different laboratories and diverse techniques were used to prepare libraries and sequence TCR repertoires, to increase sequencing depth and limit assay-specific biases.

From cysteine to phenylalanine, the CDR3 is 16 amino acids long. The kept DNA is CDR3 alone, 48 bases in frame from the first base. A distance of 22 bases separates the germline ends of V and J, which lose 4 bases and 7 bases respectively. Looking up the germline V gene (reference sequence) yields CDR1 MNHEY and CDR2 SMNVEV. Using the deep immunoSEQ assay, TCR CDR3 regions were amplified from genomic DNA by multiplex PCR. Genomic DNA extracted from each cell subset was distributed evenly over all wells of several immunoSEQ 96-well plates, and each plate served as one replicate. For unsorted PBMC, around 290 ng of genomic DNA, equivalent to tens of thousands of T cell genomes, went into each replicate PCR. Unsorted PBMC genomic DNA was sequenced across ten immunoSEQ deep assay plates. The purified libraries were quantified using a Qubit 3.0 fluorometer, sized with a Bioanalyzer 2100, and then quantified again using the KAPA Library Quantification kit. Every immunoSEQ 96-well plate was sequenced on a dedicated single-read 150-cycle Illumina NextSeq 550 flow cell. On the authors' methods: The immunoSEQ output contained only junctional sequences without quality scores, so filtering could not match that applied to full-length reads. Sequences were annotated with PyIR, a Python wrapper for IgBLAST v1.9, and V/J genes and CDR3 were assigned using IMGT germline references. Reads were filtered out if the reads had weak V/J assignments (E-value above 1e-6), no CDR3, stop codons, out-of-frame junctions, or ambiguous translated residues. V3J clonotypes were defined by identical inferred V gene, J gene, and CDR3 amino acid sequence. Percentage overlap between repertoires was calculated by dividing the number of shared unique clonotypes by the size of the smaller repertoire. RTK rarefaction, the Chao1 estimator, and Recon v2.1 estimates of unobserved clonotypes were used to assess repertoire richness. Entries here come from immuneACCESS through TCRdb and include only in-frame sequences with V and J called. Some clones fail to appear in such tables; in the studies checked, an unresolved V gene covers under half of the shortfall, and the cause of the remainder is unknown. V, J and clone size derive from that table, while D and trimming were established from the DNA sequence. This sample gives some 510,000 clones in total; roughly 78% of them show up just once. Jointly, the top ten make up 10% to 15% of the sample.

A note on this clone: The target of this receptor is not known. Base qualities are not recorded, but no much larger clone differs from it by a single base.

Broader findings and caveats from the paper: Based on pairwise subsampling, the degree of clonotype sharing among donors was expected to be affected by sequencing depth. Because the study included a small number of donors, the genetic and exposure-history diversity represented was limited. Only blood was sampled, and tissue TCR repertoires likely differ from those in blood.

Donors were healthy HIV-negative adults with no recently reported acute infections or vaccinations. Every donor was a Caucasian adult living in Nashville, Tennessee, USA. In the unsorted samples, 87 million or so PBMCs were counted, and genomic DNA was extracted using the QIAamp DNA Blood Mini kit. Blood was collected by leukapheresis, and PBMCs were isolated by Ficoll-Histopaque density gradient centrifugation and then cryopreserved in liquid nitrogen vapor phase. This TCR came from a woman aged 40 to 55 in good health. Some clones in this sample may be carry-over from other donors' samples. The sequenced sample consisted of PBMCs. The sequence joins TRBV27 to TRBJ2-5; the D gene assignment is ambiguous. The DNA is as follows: TGTGCCAGCAGTTCCCAACGTCCTGGGTCCGGAACGACCCAGTACTTC. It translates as CASSSQRPGSGTTQYF.